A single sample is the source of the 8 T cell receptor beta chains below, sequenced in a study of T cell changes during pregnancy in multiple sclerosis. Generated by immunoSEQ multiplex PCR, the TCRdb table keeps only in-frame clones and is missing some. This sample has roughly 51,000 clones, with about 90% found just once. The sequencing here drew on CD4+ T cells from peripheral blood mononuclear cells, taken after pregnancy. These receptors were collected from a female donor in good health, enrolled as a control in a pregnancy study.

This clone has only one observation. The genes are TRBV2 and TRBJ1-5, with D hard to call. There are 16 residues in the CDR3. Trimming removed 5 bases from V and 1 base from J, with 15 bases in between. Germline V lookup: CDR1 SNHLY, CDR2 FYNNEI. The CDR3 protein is CASSTPGRRSNQPQHF. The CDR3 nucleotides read TGTGCCAGCAGTACTCCGGGTAGGCGGAGCAATCAGCCCCAGCATTTT.

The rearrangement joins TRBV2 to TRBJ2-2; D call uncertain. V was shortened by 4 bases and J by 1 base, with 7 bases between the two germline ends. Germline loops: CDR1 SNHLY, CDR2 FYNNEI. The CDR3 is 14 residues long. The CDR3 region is CASSVLQNTGELFF. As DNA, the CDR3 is TGTGCCAGCAGTGTATTACAGAACACCGGGGAGCTGTTTTTT.

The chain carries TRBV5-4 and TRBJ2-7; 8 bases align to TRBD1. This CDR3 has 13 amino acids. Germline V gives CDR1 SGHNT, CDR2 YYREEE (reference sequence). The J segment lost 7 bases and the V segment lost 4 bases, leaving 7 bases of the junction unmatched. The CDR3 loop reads CASSLQGVQEQYF. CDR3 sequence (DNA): TGTGCCAGCAGCCTACAGGGGGTCCAGGAGCAGTACTTC.

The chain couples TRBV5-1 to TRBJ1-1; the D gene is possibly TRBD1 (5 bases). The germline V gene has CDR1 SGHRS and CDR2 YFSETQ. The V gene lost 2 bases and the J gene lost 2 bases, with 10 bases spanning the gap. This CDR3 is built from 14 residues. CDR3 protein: CASSFTGVNTEAFF. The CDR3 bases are TGCGCCAGCAGCTTCACAGGCGTTAACACTGAAGCTTTCTTT.

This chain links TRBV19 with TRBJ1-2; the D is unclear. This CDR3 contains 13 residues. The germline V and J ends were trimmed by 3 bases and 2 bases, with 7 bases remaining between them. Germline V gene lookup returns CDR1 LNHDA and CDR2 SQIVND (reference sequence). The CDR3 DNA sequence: TGTGCCAGTAGTATGAGCCCGAACTATGGCTACACCTTC. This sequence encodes CASSMSPNYGYTF.

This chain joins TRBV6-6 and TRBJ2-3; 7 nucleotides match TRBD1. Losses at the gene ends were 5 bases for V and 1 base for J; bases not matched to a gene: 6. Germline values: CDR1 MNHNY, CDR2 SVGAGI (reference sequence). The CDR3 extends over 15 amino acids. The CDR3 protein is CASSRDREGTDTQYF. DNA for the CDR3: TGTGCCAGCAGTAGAGACAGGGAAGGCACAGATACGCAGTATTTT.

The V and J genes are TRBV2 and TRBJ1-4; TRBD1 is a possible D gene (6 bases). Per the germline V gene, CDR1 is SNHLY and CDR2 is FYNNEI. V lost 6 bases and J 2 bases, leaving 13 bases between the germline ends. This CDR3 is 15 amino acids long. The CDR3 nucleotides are TGTGCCAGCAGCCAAGGGGGGGTCACTAATGAAAAACTGTTTTTT. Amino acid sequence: CASSQGGVTNEKLFF.

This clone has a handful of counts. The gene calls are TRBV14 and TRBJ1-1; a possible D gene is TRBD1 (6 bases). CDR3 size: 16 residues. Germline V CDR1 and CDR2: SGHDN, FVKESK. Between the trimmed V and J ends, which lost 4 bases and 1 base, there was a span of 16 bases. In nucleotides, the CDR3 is TGTGCCAGCAGCCCTCCTTGGGGGGGGCCGAACACTGAAGCTTTCTTT. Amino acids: CASSPPWGGPNTEAFF. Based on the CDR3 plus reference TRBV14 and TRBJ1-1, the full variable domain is EAGVTQFPSHSVIEKGQTVTLRCDPISGHDNLYWYRRVMGKEIKFLLHFVKESKQDESGMPNNRFLAERTGGTYSTLKVQPAELEDSGVYFCASSPPWGGPNTEAFFGQGTRLTVV.